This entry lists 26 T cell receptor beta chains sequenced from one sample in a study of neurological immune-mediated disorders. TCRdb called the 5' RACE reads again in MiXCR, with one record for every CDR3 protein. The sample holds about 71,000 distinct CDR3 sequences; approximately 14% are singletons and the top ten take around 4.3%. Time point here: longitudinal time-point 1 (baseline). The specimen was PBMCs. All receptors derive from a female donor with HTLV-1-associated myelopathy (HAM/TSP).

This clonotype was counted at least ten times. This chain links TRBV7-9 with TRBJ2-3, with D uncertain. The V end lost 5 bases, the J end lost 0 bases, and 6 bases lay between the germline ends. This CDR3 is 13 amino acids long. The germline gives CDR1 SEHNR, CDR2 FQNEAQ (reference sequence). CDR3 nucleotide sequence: TGTGCCAGCAGCGCCCAAAGCACAGATACGCAGTATTTT. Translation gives CASSAQSTDTQYF. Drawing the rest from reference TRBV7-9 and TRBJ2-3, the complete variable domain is DTGVSQNPRHKITKRGQNVTFRCDPISEHNRLYWYRQTLGQGPEFLTYFQNEAQLEKSRLLSDRFSAERPKGSFSTLEIQRTEQGDSAMYLCASSAQSTDTQYFGPGTRLTVL.

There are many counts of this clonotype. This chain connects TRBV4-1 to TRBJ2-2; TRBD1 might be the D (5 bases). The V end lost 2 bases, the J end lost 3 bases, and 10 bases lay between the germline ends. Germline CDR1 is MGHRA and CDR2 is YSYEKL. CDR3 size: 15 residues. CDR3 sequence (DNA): TGCGCCAGCAGCCAACGACAGCCACACACCGGGGAGCTGTTTTTT. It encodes CASSQRQPHTGELFF.

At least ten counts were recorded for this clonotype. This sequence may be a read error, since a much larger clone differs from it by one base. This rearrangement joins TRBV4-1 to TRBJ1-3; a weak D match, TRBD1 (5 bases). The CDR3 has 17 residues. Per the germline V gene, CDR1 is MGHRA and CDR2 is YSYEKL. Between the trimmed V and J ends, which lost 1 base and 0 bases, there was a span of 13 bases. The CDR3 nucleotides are TGCGCCAGCAGCCAAGTTCCAGGGACCAACTCTGGAAACACCATATATTTT. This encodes CASSQVPGTNSGNTIYF.

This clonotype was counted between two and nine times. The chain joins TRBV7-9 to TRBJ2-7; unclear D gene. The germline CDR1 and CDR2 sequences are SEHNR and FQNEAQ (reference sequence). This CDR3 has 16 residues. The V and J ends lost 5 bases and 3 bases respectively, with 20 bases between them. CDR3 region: CASSRTTAAYHYEQYF. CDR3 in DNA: TGTGCCAGCAGCCGAACCACTGCGGCGTACCACTACGAGCAGTACTTC. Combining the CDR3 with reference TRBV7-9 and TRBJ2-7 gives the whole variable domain DTGVSQNPRHKITKRGQNVTFRCDPISEHNRLYWYRQTLGQGPEFLTYFQNEAQLEKSRLLSDRFSAERPKGSFSTLEIQRTEQGDSAMYLCASSRTTAAYHYEQYFGPGTRLTVT.

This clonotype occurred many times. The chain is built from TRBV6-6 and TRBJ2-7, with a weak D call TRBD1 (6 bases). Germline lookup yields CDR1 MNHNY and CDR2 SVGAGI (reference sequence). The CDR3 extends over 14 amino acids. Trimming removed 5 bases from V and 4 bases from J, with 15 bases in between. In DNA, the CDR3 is TGTGCCAGCAGTCTACAGGGTAGCAAGTACGAGCAGTACTTC. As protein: CASSLQGSKYEQYF.

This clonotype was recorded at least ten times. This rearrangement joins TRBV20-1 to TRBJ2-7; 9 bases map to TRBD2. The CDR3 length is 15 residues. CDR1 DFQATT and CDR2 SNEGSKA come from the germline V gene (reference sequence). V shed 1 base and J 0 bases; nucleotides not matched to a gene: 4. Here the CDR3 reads CSARGAGGSSYEQYF. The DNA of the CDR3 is TGCAGTGCTAGAGGAGCGGGGGGCAGCTCCTACGAGCAGTACTTC.

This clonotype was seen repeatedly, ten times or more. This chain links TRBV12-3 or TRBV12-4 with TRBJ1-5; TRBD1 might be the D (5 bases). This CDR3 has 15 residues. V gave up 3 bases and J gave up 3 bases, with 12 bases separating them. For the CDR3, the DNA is TGTGCCAGCAGTTTCAGGGATGGAGACAATCAGCCCCAGCATTTT. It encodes CASSFRDGDNQPQHF.

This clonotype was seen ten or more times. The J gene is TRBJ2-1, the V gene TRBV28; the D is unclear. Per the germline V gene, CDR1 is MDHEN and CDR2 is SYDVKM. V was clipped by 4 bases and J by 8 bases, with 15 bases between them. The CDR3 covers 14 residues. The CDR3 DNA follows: TGTGCCAGCAGTTCCCCGGGCAGGTTCGATGAGCAGTTCTTC. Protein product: CASSSPGRFDEQFF.

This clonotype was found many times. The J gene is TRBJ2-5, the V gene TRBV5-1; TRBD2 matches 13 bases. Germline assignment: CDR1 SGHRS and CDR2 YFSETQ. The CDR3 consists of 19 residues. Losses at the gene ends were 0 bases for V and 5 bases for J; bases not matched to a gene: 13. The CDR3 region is CASSLAWTSGGRSAETQYF. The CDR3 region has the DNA TGCGCCAGCAGCTTGGCCTGGACTAGCGGGGGTCGGTCCGCCGAGACCCAGTACTTC.

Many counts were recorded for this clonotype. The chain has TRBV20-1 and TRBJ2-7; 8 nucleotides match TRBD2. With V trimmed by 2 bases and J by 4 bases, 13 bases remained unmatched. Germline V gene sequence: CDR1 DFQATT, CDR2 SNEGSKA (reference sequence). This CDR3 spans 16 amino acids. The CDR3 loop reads CSARRGGPLGFYEQYF. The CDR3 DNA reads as TGCAGTGCTAGACGGGGGGGCCCCCTCGGGTTTTACGAGCAGTACTTC.

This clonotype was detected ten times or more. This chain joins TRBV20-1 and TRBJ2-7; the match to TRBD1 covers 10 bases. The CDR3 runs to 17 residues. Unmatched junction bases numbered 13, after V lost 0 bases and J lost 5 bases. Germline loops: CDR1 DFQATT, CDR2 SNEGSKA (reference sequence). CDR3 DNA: TGCAGTGCTAGAGAGAGTTTTGGGACAGGGGATGAAAACGAGCAGTACTTC. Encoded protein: CSARESFGTGDENEQYF.

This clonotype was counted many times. CDR3 sequence (DNA): TGCGCCAGCAGCCCCGGGACATATATCACAGATACGCAGTATTTT. Translating it yields CASSPGTYITDTQYF. This sequence joins TRBV5-1 and TRBJ2-3; tentative D call: TRBD1 (6 bases). The length of the CDR3 is 15 residues. V was pared by 4 bases and J by 2 bases, with 14 bases between. CDR1 and CDR2 from the germline V gene are SGHRS and YFSETQ.

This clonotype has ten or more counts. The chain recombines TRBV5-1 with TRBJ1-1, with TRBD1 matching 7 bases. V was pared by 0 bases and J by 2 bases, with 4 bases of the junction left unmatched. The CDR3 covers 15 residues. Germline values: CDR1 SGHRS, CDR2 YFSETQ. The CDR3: CASSLAPGGNTEAFF. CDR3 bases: TGCGCCAGCAGCTTGGCCCCAGGGGGAAACACTGAAGCTTTCTTT.

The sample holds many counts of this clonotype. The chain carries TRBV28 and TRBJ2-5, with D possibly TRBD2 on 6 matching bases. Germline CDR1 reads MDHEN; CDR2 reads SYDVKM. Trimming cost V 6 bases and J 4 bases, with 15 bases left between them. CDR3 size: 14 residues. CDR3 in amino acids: CASSAGSFGETQYF. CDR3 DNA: TGTGCCAGCAGCGCCGGGAGCTTTGGAGAGACCCAGTACTTC.

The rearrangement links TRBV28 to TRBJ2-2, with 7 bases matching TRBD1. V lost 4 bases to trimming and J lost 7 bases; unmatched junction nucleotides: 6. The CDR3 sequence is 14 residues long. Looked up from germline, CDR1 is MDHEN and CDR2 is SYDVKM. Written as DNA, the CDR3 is TGTGCCAGCAGTTCGACAGGGAAGGGCGGGGAGCTGTTTTTT. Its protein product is CASSSTGKGGELFF.

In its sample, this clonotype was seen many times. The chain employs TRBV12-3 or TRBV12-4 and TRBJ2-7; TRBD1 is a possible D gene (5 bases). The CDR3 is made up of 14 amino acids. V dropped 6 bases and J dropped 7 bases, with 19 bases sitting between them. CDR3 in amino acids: CASSERTPHEEQYF. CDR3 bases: TGTGCCAGCAGCGAAAGGACACCCCATGAAGAGCAGTACTTC.

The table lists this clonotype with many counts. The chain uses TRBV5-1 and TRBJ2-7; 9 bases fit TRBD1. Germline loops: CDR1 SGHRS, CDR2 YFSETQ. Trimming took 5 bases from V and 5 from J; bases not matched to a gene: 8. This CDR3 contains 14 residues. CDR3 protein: CASREGTGLNEQYF. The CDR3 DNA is TGCGCCAGCAGGGAAGGGACAGGGTTGAACGAGCAGTACTTC.

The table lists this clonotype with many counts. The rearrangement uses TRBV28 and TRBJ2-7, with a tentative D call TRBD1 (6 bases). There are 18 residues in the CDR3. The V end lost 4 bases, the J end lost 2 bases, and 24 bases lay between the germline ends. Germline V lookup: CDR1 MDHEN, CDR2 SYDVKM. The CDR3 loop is CASSSPGPFQGTTYEQYF. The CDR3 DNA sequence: TGTGCCAGCAGTTCTCCGGGACCTTTCCAGGGGACAACCTACGAGCAGTACTTC.

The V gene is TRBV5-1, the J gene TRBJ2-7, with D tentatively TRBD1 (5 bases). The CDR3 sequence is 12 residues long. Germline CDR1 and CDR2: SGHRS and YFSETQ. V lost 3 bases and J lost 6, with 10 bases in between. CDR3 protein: CASSWLGAEQYF. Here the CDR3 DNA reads TGCGCCAGCAGCTGGCTAGGGGCCGAGCAGTACTTC.

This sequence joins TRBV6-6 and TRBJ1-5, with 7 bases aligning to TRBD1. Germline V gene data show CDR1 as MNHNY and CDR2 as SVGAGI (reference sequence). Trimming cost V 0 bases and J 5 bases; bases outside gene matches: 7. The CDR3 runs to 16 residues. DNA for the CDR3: TGTGCCAGCAGTTACTCCCGACAGGGTCTGCATCAGCCCCAGCATTTT. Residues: CASSYSRQGLHQPQHF.

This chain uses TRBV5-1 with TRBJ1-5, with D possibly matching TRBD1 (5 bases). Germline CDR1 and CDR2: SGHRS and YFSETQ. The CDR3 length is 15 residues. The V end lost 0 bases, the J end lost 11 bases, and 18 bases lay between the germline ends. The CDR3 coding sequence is TGCGCCAGCAGCTTGGATTCAGGGTCATCCCAGACCCAGCATTTT. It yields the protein CASSLDSGSSQTQHF. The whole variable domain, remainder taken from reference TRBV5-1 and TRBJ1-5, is KAGVTQTPRYLIKTRGQQVTLSCSPISGHRSVSWYQQTPGQGLQFLFEYFSETQRNKGNFPGRFSGRQFSNSRSEMNVSTLELGDSALYLCASSLDSGSSQTQHFGDGTRLSIL.

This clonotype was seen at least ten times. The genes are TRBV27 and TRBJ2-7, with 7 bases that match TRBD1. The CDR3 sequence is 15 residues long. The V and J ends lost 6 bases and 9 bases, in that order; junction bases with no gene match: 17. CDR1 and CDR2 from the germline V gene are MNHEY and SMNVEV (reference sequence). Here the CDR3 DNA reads TGTGCCAGCAGCCCGCCCCCGACAGGGTCTATCGGGCAGTACTTC. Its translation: CASSPPPTGSIGQYF.

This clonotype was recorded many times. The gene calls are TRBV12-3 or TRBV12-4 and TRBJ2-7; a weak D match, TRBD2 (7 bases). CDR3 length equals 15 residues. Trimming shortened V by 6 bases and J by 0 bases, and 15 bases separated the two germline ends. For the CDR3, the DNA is TGTGCCAGCAGACTCAAGGGGGGGGTCTCCTACGAGCAGTACTTC. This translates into CASRLKGGVSYEQYF.

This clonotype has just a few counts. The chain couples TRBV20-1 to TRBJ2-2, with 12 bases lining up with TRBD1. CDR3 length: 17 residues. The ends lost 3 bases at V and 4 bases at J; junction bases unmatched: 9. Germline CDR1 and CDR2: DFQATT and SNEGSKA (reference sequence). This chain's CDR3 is CSASCTGQGACTGELFF. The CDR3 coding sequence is TGCAGTGCTAGTTGCACGGGACAGGGGGCTTGCACCGGGGAGCTGTTTTTT.

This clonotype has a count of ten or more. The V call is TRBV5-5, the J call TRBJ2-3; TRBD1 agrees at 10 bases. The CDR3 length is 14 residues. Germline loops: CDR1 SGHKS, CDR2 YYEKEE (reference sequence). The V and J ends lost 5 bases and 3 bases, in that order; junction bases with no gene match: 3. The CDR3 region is CASRRQGATDTQYF. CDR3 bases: TGTGCCAGCAGGAGACAGGGGGCAACAGATACGCAGTATTTT.

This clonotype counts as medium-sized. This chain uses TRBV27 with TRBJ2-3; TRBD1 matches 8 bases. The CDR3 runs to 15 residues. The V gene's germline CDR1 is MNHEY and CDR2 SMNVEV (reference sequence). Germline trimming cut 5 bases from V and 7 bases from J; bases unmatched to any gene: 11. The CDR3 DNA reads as TGTGCCAGCAGTCCTCCGGGACAGGTGGACCATACGCAGTATTTT. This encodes CASSPPGQVDHTQYF.